This T cell receptor beta chain was obtained from a study of OX40 agonist ivuxolimab in advanced cancers. The wider study: Every patient in dose escalation had hepatocellular carcinoma, melanoma, renal cell or head and neck cancer.

Study-wide points: Clonal expansion was among the lowest in partial responders at 0.1-3.0 mg/kg, especially CD8+. Among expanded peripheral T cells, antigen specificity went undetermined.

The study sampled blood at baseline, cycle 4 day 1, and cycle 7 day 1. As for this clone: The target antigen is unknown.

Profiling relied on immunoSEQ multiplex PCR, and the TCRdb table lists in-frame clones only, not all of them. The sample holds approximately 60,000 clones, roughly 84% seen once. Germline V gene lookup returns CDR1 MNHEY and CDR2 SVGAGI. Trimming left V 7 bases short and J 6 bases short, with 16 bases between. CDR3 length: 14 residues. The rearrangement links TRBV6-5 to TRBJ1-5; the D gene is possibly TRBD1 (6 bases). The sample in question was CD4+ or CD8+ T cells sorted from blood, obtained in a trial of the OX40 agonist ivuxolimab. This receptor was obtained from an adult with an advanced solid tumor such as melanoma, head and neck, liver or kidney cancer. This CDR3 reads CASKIRGLGQPQHF. CDR3 nucleotides: TGTGCCAGCAAGATCCGGGGGCTAGGTCAGCCCCAGCATTTT.